The sequence of this T cell receptor beta chain was determined in a study of T cells in Graves' hyperthyroidism and ophthalmopathy. TCR beta CDR3 region amplification was performed from RNA transcripts. First-round RT-PCR of the TCR CDR3 relied on the HTBI primer set. TCRdb recomputed calls from the multiplex PCR reads with MiXCR, one row per CDR3 protein. This sample has some 360,000 distinct CDR3 sequences, with around 18% found just once. This clonotype was found many times. Antigen unknown. V was pared by 5 bases and J by 2 bases, with 6 bases of the junction left unmatched. The V gene's germline CDR1 is MNHNS and CDR2 SASEGT. CDR3 length: 14 amino acids. Orbital computed tomography and thyroid ultrasound, together with serum TRAb and thyroxine and clinical symptoms, were used for diagnoses. An approximately 10 ml volume of fresh peripheral blood provided the PBMCs. Study results and caveats: Clonotypes that were expanded in thyroid above 0.001 mostly appeared in blood too. Ophthalmopathy could be told apart from stable hyperthyroidism with a 13 V-J model.

The sequencing sample was made of blood. The chain carries TRBV6-1 and TRBJ2-7; 7 positions agree with TRBD1. The receptor was derived from a woman aged 40 to 55 with Graves' ophthalmopathy. For the CDR3, the DNA is TGTGCCAGCAGTACAGGGGACAGACCCTACGAGCAGTACTTC. Translation: CASSTGDRPYEQYF.